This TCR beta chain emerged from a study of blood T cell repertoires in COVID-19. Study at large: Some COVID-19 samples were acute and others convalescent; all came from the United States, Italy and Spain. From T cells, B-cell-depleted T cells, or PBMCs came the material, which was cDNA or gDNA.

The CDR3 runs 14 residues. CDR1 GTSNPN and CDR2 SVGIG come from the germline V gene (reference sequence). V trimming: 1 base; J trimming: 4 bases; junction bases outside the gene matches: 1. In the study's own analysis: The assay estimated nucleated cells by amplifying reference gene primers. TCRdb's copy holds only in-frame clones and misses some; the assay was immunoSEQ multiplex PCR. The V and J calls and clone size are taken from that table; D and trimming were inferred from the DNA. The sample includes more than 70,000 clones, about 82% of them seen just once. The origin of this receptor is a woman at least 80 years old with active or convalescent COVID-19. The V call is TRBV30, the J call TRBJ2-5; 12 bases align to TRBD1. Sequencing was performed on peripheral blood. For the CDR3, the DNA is TGTGCCTGGAGTGGGGGACAGGGGGCAGAGACCCAGTACTTC. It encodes CAWSGGQGAETQYF.